The 32 T cell receptor beta chains presented below share a single source sample, sequenced in a study of technical replicates of blood from several donors (dated by TCRdb to between 2016 and 2019). The library was built by means of the immunoSEQ multiplex PCR assay. What TCRdb holds here is the immuneACCESS table cut down to in-frame rearrangements. Part of the clones is not present; checked against another copy, under half of the missing clones reflect an unresolved V gene, and the others are unexplained. The sample has some 15,000 clones on record, approximately 86% of them singletons. The ten largest clones take up 9.5% to 12% of the sample. The sample taken for sequencing was PBMCs. These receptors were collected from a human donor in good health.

CDR3 region: CASSWAGDLPNNEQFF. The CDR3 region has the DNA TGTGCCAGCAGCTGGGCAGGTGATTTACCTAACAATGAGCAGTTCTTC. The J gene is TRBJ2-1, the V gene TRBV7-9; D gene unclear. The CDR3 consists of 16 residues. Between the trimmed V and J ends, which lost 4 bases and 5 bases, there was a span of 18 bases. Germline-derived CDR1 and CDR2 are SEHNR and FQNEAQ (reference sequence).

V usage is TRBV29-1 and J usage is TRBJ2-1, with TRBD1 as a possible D gene (5 bases). Trimming took 4 bases from V and 9 from J, leaving 22 bases between them. The CDR3 length is 15 residues. The germline CDR1 and CDR2 sequences are SQVTM and ANQGSEA. The CDR3 DNA reads as TGCAGCGTTGGGCAGGCGGTCCAGGGTTGGGGTGAGCAGTTCTTC. It yields the protein CSVGQAVQGWGEQFF.

The rearrangement joins TRBV7-3 to TRBJ2-7; 7 bases fit TRBD2. J gave up 2 bases and V 5 bases, and 6 bases lay outside the gene matches. Germline CDR1 reads SGHTA; CDR2 reads FQGTGA. This CDR3 contains 14 residues. CDR3 sequence reads: CASSPLAGAYEQYF. The CDR3 DNA sequence: TGTGCCAGCAGCCCCTTAGCGGGCGCCTACGAGCAGTACTTC.

The chain combines TRBV28 with TRBJ2-2; 9 positions match TRBD1. The CDR3 has 14 residues. The germline CDR1 and CDR2 sequences are MDHEN and SYDVKM. V dropped 10 bases and J dropped 4; count of bases not matched to a gene: 7. The CDR3 loop reads CATGTGKGTGELFF. CDR3 coding DNA: TGTGCCACCGGGACAGGGAAGGGCACCGGGGAGCTGTTTTTT.

The chain recombines TRBV6-1 with TRBJ1-2; 8 bases align to TRBD1. The germline V gene encodes CDR1 MNHNS and CDR2 SASEGT. This CDR3 region has 14 residues. J was trimmed by 7 bases and V by 2 bases; bases with no gene match: 6. CDR3 loop: CASSEFTTGGGYTF. The DNA of the CDR3 is TGTGCCAGCAGTGAATTCACCACAGGGGGTGGCTACACCTTC.

This clone was detected a few times. The chain employs TRBV5-8 and TRBJ1-1; TRBD1 aligns across 10 bases. CDR1 and CDR2 from the germline V gene are SGHTS and YDEGEE. The CDR3 has 14 amino acids. J was trimmed by 5 bases and V by 3 bases; bases with no gene match: 4. The CDR3 DNA sequence: TGTGCCAGCAGCTACGACAGGGGGCGTACTGAAGCTTTCTTT. Its protein product is CASSYDRGRTEAFF.

The V and J genes are TRBV9 and TRBJ2-1; TRBD2 agrees at 7 bases. The CDR3 sequence is 16 residues long. J lost 2 bases, V lost 0 bases, and 5 bases had no gene match. CDR1 is SGDLS, CDR2 YYNGEE, per germline. This CDR3 is CASSVGLGGPYNEQFF. As DNA, the CDR3 is TGTGCCAGCAGCGTAGGGTTGGGAGGGCCCTACAATGAGCAGTTCTTC.

This chain joins TRBV18 and TRBJ2-3, with 8 bases aligning to TRBD1. The CDR3 is made up of 16 amino acids. J lost 4 bases, V lost 0 bases, and 6 bases had no gene match. The germline V gene has CDR1 KGHSH and CDR2 LQKENI. Here the CDR3 DNA reads TGTGCCAGCTCACCACCCCTGGGACAGGCGGCAGATACGCAGTATTTT. Residues: CASSPPLGQAADTQYF.

The V call is TRBV5-4, the J call TRBJ2-3; 7 bases are a match to TRBD2. Germline V lookup: CDR1 SGHNT, CDR2 YYREEE (reference sequence). The V segment lost 4 bases and the J segment 4 bases; nucleotides outside the gene matches: 3. There are 13 residues in the CDR3. CDR3 bases: TGTGCCAGCAGCCCTGCGGGAGCAGATACGCAGTATTTT. This codes for CASSPAGADTQYF.

The V and J genes are TRBV6-4 and TRBJ1-1; no reliable D call. The CDR3 runs to 16 residues. The V end lost 0 bases, the J end lost 1 base, and 12 bases lay between the germline ends. Germline CDR1 reads MRHNA; CDR2 reads SNTAGT. DNA for the CDR3: TGTGCCAGCAGTGACTCGAGCCGACAACCGAACACTGAAGCTTTCTTT. It codes for CASSDSSRQPNTEAFF.

The rearrangement joins TRBV10-3 to TRBJ1-5; no clear D gene. The CDR3 runs to 15 residues. Trimming stripped 0 bases from V and 4 bases from J, with 10 bases between. Germline assignment: CDR1 ENHRY and CDR2 SYGVKD. In DNA, the CDR3 is TGTGCCATCAGTGAGTCGACTGGCCAGAATCAGCCCCAGCATTTT. Translation gives CAISESTGQNQPQHF.

The chain couples TRBV6-1 to TRBJ2-3; 12 bases match TRBD2. Germline CDR1 MNHNS, CDR2 SASEGT. V shed 6 bases, J shed 5 bases, and the junction held 6 bases outside the gene matches. The length of the CDR3 is 15 residues. CDR3 sequence (DNA): TGTGCCAGCAGGCGGACTAGCGGGGTGGGAGATACGCAGTATTTT. Amino acids: CASRRTSGVGDTQYF.

The CDR3 protein is CASSLEGAGNLYGYTF. CDR3 DNA sequence: TGCGCCAGCAGCTTGGAGGGGGCCGGGAACCTCTATGGCTACACCTTC. V usage is TRBV5-1 and J usage is TRBJ1-2; 7 nucleotides align to TRBD1. V dropped 0 bases and J dropped 4; count of bases not matched to a gene: 9. The CDR3 extends over 16 amino acids. Germline V gene sequence: CDR1 SGHRS, CDR2 YFSETQ.

This clone was counted between two and nine times. The V gene is TRBV4-2, the J gene TRBJ1-1; weak D call: TRBD1 (5 bases). CDR1 and CDR2 (germline): LGHNA, YNFKEQ. This CDR3 is 14 amino acids long. Deletions cut 0 bases from V and 11 bases from J, with 16 bases between. DNA for the CDR3: TGTGCCAGCAGCCAAGATTACGCCGGGACTGGTGCTTTCTTT. It yields the protein CASSQDYAGTGAFF.

This clone appeared once. This chain links TRBV10-3 with TRBJ2-2, with 12 bases aligning to TRBD2. Germline assignment: CDR1 ENHRY and CDR2 SYGVKD. This CDR3 contains 16 residues. The J segment lost 7 bases and the V segment lost 7 bases, leaving 10 bases of the junction unmatched. The CDR3 sequence is CAIKSASGREDGELFF. CDR3 bases: TGTGCCATCAAATCGGCTAGCGGGAGGGAAGACGGGGAGCTGTTTTTT.

The V and J genes are TRBV5-4 and TRBJ2-7, with a tentative D call TRBD2 (5 bases). CDR3 length: 14 amino acids. The V end was cut by 0 bases, the J end by 2 bases, with 9 bases between. Germline assignment: CDR1 SGHNT and CDR2 YYREEE (reference sequence). The CDR3 spells CASSLGRAAYEQYF. CDR3 bases: TGTGCCAGCAGCTTGGGGCGGGCCGCCTACGAGCAGTACTTC.

V and J are TRBV7-8 and TRBJ2-1; 7 nucleotides match TRBD1. This CDR3 has 16 amino acids. Germline CDR1 SGHVS, CDR2 FQNEAQ. V was pared by 4 bases and J by 3 bases, with 9 bases of the junction left unmatched. In DNA form, the CDR3 reads TGTGCCAGCAGCTGGTCGACAGGGATCTTCTACAATGAGCAGTTCTTC. Translated: CASSWSTGIFYNEQFF.

The rearrangement links TRBV7-7 to TRBJ2-1; 9 nucleotides match TRBD1. The CDR3 has 16 residues. J gave up 6 bases and V 0 bases, and 6 bases lay outside the gene matches. Germline-derived CDR1 and CDR2 are SSHAT and FNYEAQ (reference sequence). The CDR3 bases are TGTGCCAGCAGCTTAGCCTGGGGACAGGGCGCCAATGAGCAGTTCTTC. It specifies CASSLAWGQGANEQFF.

V gene TRBV14 combines with J gene TRBJ2-3; D ambiguous. In germline, CDR1 is SGHDN, CDR2 FVKESK. This CDR3 region has 14 residues. Trimming shortened V by 1 base and J by 4 bases, and 9 bases separated the two germline ends. For the CDR3, the DNA is TGTGCCAGCAGCCAAGTCAGTCTCCCAGATACGCAGTATTTT. This translates into CASSQVSLPDTQYF.

CDR3 sequence (DNA): TGTGCCAGCAGGAGACAGGGGGCGAAGGCAACTAATGAAAAACTGTTTTTT. This translates into CASRRQGAKATNEKLFF. The rearrangement links TRBV28 to TRBJ1-4; 10 bases agree with TRBD1. This CDR3 has 17 amino acids. Germline CDR1 MDHEN, CDR2 SYDVKM. Trimming cost V 6 bases and J 0 bases; bases outside gene matches: 7.

The V and J genes are TRBV6-4 and TRBJ2-1; 8 bases are a match to TRBD2. This CDR3 region has 15 residues. The V segment lost 5 bases and the J segment 5 bases; nucleotides outside the gene matches: 8. The germline gives CDR1 MRHNA, CDR2 SNTAGT. The CDR3: CASSLTSDKDNEQFF. The CDR3 DNA reads TGTGCCAGCAGTTTGACTAGCGACAAGGACAATGAGCAGTTCTTC.

V gene TRBV7-9 combines with J gene TRBJ1-3; 9 bases are a match to TRBD1. The CDR3 is 15 amino acids. Germline CDR1 reads SEHNR; CDR2 reads FQNEAQ (reference sequence). With 5 bases clipped from V and 2 bases from J, the junction kept 4 bases outside the gene matches. The CDR3, as DNA: TGTGCCAGCAGCCGGACAGGGGATGCTGGAAACACCATATATTTT. Encoded protein: CASSRTGDAGNTIYF.

The J gene is TRBJ1-2, the V gene TRBV7-8, with TRBD1 identical over 7 bases. Germline loops: CDR1 SGHVS, CDR2 FQNEAQ. The V and J ends lost 4 bases and 6 bases, in that order; junction bases with no gene match: 8. CDR3 length equals 14 residues. Written as DNA, the CDR3 is TGTGCCAGCAGCTCCACTGACAGGGTGAATGGCTACACCTTC. Translation: CASSSTDRVNGYTF.

V usage is TRBV11-2 and J usage is TRBJ2-5, with 8 positions matching TRBD2. The junction had 5 bases not matched to a gene; V was cut back by 1 base and J by 4 bases. Germline-derived CDR1 and CDR2 are SGHAT and FQNNGV. There are 15 residues in the CDR3. CDR3 nucleotides: TGTGCCAGCAGCTTAGGGTCCGGGGGGGGAGAGACCCAGTACTTC. Its protein product is CASSLGSGGGETQYF.

The rearrangement joins TRBV10-1 to TRBJ2-3; 7 bases are a match to TRBD2. The CDR3 is 14 residues long. J was trimmed by 6 bases and V by 2 bases; bases with no gene match: 5. Per the germline V gene, CDR1 is WNHNN and CDR2 is SYGVQD (reference sequence). The CDR3 protein is CASSETSEEDTQYF. The CDR3 coding sequence is TGCGCCAGCAGTGAGACTAGCGAGGAGGATACGCAGTATTTT.

CDR3: CASSVAPSGRGNTGELFF. The CDR3 DNA is TGTGCCAGCAGCGTAGCTCCTAGCGGGAGGGGAAACACCGGGGAGCTGTTTTTT. This chain links TRBV9 with TRBJ2-2, with 12 bases matching TRBD2. The CDR3 contains 18 residues. Unmatched junction bases numbered 5, after V lost 0 bases and J lost 2 bases. Germline lookup yields CDR1 SGDLS and CDR2 YYNGEE.

The gene calls are TRBV6-4 and TRBJ2-5, with D maybe TRBD1 (6 bases). V was cut by 4 bases and J by 5 bases, with 17 bases left in between. This CDR3 contains 15 residues. The germline CDR1 and CDR2 sequences are MRHNA and SNTAGT. The CDR3 region is CASSASGTPGETQYF. The CDR3, as DNA: TGTGCCAGCAGTGCCTCCGGGACACCCGGGGAGACCCAGTACTTC.

This clone occurred a few times. The V call is TRBV4-1, the J call TRBJ2-7; 12 bases fit TRBD2. V shed 1 base and J 3 bases; nucleotides not matched to a gene: 4. The CDR3 runs 16 residues. The germline V gene encodes CDR1 MGHRA and CDR2 YSYEKL. Here the CDR3 reads CASSQGQGLAGYEQYF. CDR3 nucleotides: TGCGCCAGCAGCCAAGGGCAGGGACTAGCGGGCTACGAGCAGTACTTC.

The V call is TRBV5-1, the J call TRBJ1-1; D may be TRBD1 (6 bases). The germline CDR1 and CDR2 sequences are SGHRS and YFSETQ. The CDR3 is made up of 13 amino acids. Trimming removed 0 bases at V and 6 bases at J, with 9 bases between. The CDR3 DNA reads as TGCGCCAGCAGCTTGGGGACAGTGCCTGAAGCTTTCTTT. Translated, it gives CASSLGTVPEAFF.

The genes are TRBV15 and TRBJ2-2; D might be TRBD2 (6 bases). V lost 0 bases and J 2 bases, leaving 22 bases between the germline ends. The CDR3 runs to 20 residues. Germline CDR1 and CDR2: LNHNV and YYDKDF (reference sequence). The CDR3 spells CATSRDQLVRGLSNTGELFF. Here the CDR3 DNA reads TGTGCCACCAGCAGAGATCAATTGGTTAGGGGACTCTCAAACACCGGGGAGCTGTTTTTT.

The gene calls are TRBV27 and TRBJ1-1, with D maybe TRBD1 (5 bases). The CDR3 length is 12 residues. Trimming removed 2 bases from V and 5 bases from J, with 6 bases in between. CDR1 is MNHEY and CDR2 is SMNVEV in the germline V gene (reference sequence). The DNA for the CDR3 is TGTGCCAGCAGTTTAGCAGGGACTGAAGCTTTCTTT. This codes for CASSLAGTEAFF.

J is TRBJ2-2 and V is TRBV28; possibly TRBD2 for D (6 bases). Germline CDR1 MDHEN, CDR2 SYDVKM. Trimming removed 3 bases from V and 0 bases from J, with 20 bases in between. This CDR3 comprises 19 residues. The CDR3: CASSFVPPAGTANTGELFF. CDR3 nucleotide sequence: TGTGCCAGCAGTTTCGTACCCCCCGCGGGAACGGCGAACACCGGGGAGCTGTTTTTT.